The sample holds many counts of the clone carrying this T cell receptor beta chain. Its target is not known. Patients were excluded because of uncontrolled infection, other autoimmune disease, pregnancy or lactation. Around 10 ml of fresh peripheral blood supplied the PBMCs. The sample originates from a study of T cells in Graves' hyperthyroidism and ophthalmopathy. Notes on the study in general: Ophthalmopathy was identified by the model a median 6.5 months ahead of onset. By a 13 V-J model, ophthalmopathy was set apart from stable hyperthyroidism.

RNA transcripts served as the template for amplifying TCR beta CDR3 regions. RT-PCR in the first round (using the HTBI primer set) targeted the TCR CDR3. A single record per CDR3 protein comes from TCRdb applying MiXCR to the multiplex PCR reads. The sample lists roughly 630,000 distinct CDR3 sequences; approximately 14% were seen once. The CDR3 totals 18 residues. CDR1 is MNHNS, CDR2 SASEGT, per germline. After removal of 10 bases from V and 4 bases from J, the junction contained 18 bases not matched to a gene. V usage is TRBV6-1 and J usage is TRBJ2-2; 10 bases match TRBD2. The specimen sequenced was blood. The receptor comes from a woman aged 30 to 39 with Graves' hyperthyroidism. Here the CDR3 reads CATKRQGVLAGVTGELFF. CDR3 DNA sequence: TGTGCCACCAAGAGACAGGGAGTTCTAGCGGGAGTCACCGGGGAGCTGTTTTTT.